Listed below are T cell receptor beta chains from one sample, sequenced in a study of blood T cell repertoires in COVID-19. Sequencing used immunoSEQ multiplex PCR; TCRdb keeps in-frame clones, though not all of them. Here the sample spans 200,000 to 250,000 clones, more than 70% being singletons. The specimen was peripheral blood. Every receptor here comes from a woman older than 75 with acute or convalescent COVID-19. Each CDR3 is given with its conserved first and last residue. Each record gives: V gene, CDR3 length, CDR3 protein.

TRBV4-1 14 CASSQLQGSYEQYF
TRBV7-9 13 CASSLPTYGELFF
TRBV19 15 CASSIAGRDDPEAFF
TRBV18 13 CASSPPELKTQYF
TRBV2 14 CASSRDRGLSEQYF
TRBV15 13 CATSRVRFSALHF
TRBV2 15 CARKLPGQGAYGYTF
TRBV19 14 CASSSTGGNQPQHF
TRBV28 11 CASTFRGIQYF
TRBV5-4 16 CASSLETGRSYNEQFF
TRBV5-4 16 CASSLGGPSSNQPQHF
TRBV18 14 CASSPDRGLYGYTF
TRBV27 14 CASRRGQANYGYTF
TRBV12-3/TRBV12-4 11 CASSLAGGYTF
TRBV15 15 CATSRDPQTGQKAFF